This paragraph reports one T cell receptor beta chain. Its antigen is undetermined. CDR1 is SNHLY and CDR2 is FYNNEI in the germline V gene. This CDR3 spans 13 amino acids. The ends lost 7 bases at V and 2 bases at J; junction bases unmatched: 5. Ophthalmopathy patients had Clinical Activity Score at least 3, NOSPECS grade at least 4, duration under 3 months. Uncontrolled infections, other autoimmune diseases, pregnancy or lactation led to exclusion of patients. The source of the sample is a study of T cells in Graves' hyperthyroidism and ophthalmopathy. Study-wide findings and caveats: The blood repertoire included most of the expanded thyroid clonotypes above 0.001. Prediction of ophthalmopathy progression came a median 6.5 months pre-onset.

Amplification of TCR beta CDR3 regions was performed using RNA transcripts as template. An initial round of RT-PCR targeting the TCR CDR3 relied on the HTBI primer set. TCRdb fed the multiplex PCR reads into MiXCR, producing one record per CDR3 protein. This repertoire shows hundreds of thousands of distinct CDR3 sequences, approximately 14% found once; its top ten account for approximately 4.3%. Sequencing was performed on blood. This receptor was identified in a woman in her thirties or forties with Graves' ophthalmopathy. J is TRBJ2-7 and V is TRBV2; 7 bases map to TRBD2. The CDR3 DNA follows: TGTGCCAGCATTATGGCGGGGGCCTACGAGCAGTACTTC. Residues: CASIMAGAYEQYF.